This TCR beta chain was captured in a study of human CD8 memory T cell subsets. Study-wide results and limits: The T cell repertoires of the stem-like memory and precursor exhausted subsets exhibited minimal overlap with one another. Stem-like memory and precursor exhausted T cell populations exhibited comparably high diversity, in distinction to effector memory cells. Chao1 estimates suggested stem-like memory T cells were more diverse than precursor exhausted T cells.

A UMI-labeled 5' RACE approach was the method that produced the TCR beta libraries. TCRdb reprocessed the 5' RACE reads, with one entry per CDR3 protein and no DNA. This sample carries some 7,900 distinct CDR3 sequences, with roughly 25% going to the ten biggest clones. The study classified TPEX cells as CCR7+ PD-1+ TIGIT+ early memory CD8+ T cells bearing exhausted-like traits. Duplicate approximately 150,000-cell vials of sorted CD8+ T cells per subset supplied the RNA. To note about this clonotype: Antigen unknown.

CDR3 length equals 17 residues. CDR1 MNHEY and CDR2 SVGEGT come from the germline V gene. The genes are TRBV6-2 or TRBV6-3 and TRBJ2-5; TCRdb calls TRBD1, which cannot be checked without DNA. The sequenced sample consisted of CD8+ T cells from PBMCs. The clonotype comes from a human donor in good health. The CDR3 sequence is CASSISPDRVGVETQYF.